This T cell receptor beta chain was recovered during a study of blood T cell repertoires in COVID-19. Across the study: The United States, Italy and Spain were the sources of the acute and convalescent COVID-19 samples. The analysed material was cDNA or gDNA that came from T cells, B-cell-depleted T cells, or PBMCs.

This clone was seen a single time. Authors' methods: Amplification with reference gene primers provided the estimates of nucleated cell counts. Profiling relied on immunoSEQ multiplex PCR, and the TCRdb table lists in-frame clones only, not all of them. The DNA gave D and trimming, while V, J and clone size come from that table. The sample lists about 33,000 clones; around 82% were seen once. CDR1 is WNHNN and CDR2 is SYGVQD in the germline V gene (reference sequence). V dropped 4 bases and J dropped 4; count of bases not matched to a gene: 8. This CDR3 is built from 16 residues. The rearrangement links TRBV10-1 to TRBJ2-3, with 10 bases fitting TRBD2. The sequence was obtained from a man aged 65 to 79 with acute or convalescent COVID-19. Sample: peripheral blood. This CDR3 reads CASSGRAGGIPDTQYF. The CDR3 DNA reads TGCGCCAGCAGTGGGAGAGCGGGGGGGATCCCAGATACGCAGTATTTT.